The 7 T cell receptor beta chains below all came from one sample that was sequenced in a study of lymphopenia after photon versus proton radiotherapy. Produced via immunoSEQ multiplex PCR; TCRdb's table is partial and in-frame only. The table has 15,000 to 20,000 clones, around 80% seen once; the top ten hold under 25%. The sequencing here drew on peripheral blood, taken from a patient treated with proton-based radiotherapy. The receptors stem from a man between 65 and 85 years old with pancreatic cancer.

J is TRBJ2-7 and V is TRBV9; 9 positions match TRBD2. V lost 0 bases, J lost 3 bases, and 10 bases stayed unmatched. The CDR3 extends over 17 amino acids. Germline CDR1 SGDLS, CDR2 YYNGEE. CDR3 DNA: TGTGCCAGCAGCGTAGGAGAAGGGTCTAGCGGGGTCTACGAGCAGTACTTC. This gives the protein CASSVGEGSSGVYEQYF.

This chain links TRBV18 with TRBJ1-1; the D is unclear. CDR3 length: 15 amino acids. Germline V gene data show CDR1 as KGHSH and CDR2 as LQKENI. With 3 bases removed from V and 10 bases from J, the gap between germline ends came to 21 bases. The CDR3 nucleotides are TGTGCCAGCTCACCTAATACAGAACGCAGTATAGGAGCTTTCTTT. Its translation: CASSPNTERSIGAFF.

This clone was counted between two and nine times. This chain links TRBV15 with TRBJ1-1, with D perhaps TRBD1 (5 bases). Trimming stripped 0 bases from V and 2 bases from J, with 13 bases between. There are 16 residues in the CDR3. CDR1 and CDR2 from the germline V gene are LNHNV and YYDKDF (reference sequence). The CDR3 sequence: CATSREGGTVNTEAFF. CDR3 nucleotide sequence: TGTGCCACCAGCAGAGAAGGAGGGACGGTAAACACTGAAGCTTTCTTT.

The V and J genes are TRBV18 and TRBJ2-3; TRBD1 agrees at 7 bases. J was trimmed by 0 bases and V by 8 bases; bases with no gene match: 8. CDR1 KGHSH and CDR2 LQKENI come from the germline V gene. The CDR3 runs 15 residues. CDR3 sequence (DNA): TGTGCCAGCAAACCGGGACAGACTAGCACAGATACGCAGTATTTT. This gives the protein CASKPGQTSTDTQYF.

CDR3 nucleotide sequence: TGTGCCATCAGGGACAGGGGGTACTCCTACGAGCAGTACTTC. It is translated as CAIRDRGYSYEQYF. The chain employs TRBV10-3 and TRBJ2-7, with 10 positions matching TRBD1. Trimming cost V 6 bases and J 0 bases; bases outside gene matches: 2. Germline V gives CDR1 ENHRY, CDR2 SYGVKD. CDR3 length: 14 residues.

The sample holds a few counts of this clone. The CDR3 reads CASSREGNAAPLHF. For the CDR3, the DNA is TGCGCCAGCAGCCGAGAGGGGAATGCGGCACCCCTCCACTTT. V usage is TRBV4-1 and J usage is TRBJ1-6; perhaps TRBD1 as D (5 bases). The germline V and J ends were trimmed by 4 bases and 11 bases, with 15 bases remaining between them. The length of the CDR3 is 14 residues. The germline CDR1 and CDR2 sequences are MGHRA and YSYEKL.

V usage is TRBV30 and J usage is TRBJ1-5; D is ambiguous. V was clipped by 0 bases and J by 4 bases, with 7 bases between them. Germline V CDR1 and CDR2: GTSNPN, SVGIG (reference sequence). The CDR3 totals 13 residues. Here the CDR3 reads CAWSVRGNQPQHF. Written as DNA, the CDR3 is TGTGCCTGGAGTGTACGTGGAAATCAGCCCCAGCATTTT.